This T cell receptor beta chain was recorded in a study of tumor and adjacent non-tumor tissue in lung cancer. Overall study results and limits: Compared with tumor, normal lung showed significantly lower TCR diversity. Normal lung showed higher cumulative top 100 clone frequency than tumor.

CDR3 length: 15 residues. The germline CDR1 and CDR2 sequences are LGHNA and YSLEER. The library came from three nested PCR rounds adapted from ARM-PCR protocols. TCRdb recomputed calls from the multiplex PCR reads with MiXCR, one row per CDR3 protein. The data hold roughly 120,000 distinct CDR3 sequences, with roughly 73% observed a single time. No cell sorting was done before RNA was extracted from the tissue. Regarding this clonotype: As yet, its antigen is unknown. One end of the junction does not line up with germline, which may come from a read error.

This receptor was obtained from a woman aged 55-69 years with non-small cell lung cancer. The rearrangement joins TRBV4-3 to TRBJ1-2, with a weak D call TRBD1 (5 bases). The sequencing sample was made of lung tumor tissue. CDR3 sequence (DNA): TGCGCCAGCAGCCAAGGTCTTGTTCAGGGCTATTGCTACACCTTC. Protein: CASSQGLVQGYCYTF.